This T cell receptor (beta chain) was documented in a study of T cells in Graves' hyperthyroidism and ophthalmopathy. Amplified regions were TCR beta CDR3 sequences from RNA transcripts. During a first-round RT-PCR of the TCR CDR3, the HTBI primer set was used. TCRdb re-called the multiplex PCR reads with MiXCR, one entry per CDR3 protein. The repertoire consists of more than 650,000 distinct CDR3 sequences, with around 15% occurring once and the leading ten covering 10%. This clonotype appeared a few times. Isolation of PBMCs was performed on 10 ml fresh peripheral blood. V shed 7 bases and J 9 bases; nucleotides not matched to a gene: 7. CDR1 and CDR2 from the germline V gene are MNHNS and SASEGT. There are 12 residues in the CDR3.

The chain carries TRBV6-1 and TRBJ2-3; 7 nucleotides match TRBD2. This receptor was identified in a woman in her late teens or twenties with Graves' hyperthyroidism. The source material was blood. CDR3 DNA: TGTGCCAGCACCTCAAGCGGGACCACGCAGTATTTT. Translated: CASTSSGTTQYF.